This T cell receptor (beta chain) was sequenced for a study of T cells after yellow fever vaccination. Background on the study: Fractions of limited cellularity were prepared by means of SMART-Seq v4 Ultra Low Input. Study outcomes and limitations: Researchers report a weaker secondary response that nonetheless peaked faster, day 5 versus 15.

A word on this clonotype: No antigen is known for it.

CDR1 SQVTM and CDR2 ANQGSEA come from the germline V gene. V trimming: 4 bases; J trimming: 0 bases; junction bases outside the gene matches: 6. The CDR3 loop spans 14 amino acids. In making TCR cDNA, 5'RACE template switching added a universal primer site and UMIs to it. TCRdb itself ran the 5' RACE reads through MiXCR, one entry per CDR3 protein. The sample holds some 500,000 distinct CDR3 sequences, roughly 13% seen once. Sequenced here: PBMCs, sampled on the day of the yellow fever booster vaccination. The TCR was taken from a man aged 30-40 years who received the YFV17D yellow fever vaccine. This rearrangement joins TRBV29-1 to TRBJ2-7, with TRBD2 identical over 7 bases. CDR3 sequence: CSVGLADSSYEQYF. In nucleotides, the CDR3 is TGCAGCGTTGGGCTAGCGGATAGCTCCTACGAGCAGTACTTC.